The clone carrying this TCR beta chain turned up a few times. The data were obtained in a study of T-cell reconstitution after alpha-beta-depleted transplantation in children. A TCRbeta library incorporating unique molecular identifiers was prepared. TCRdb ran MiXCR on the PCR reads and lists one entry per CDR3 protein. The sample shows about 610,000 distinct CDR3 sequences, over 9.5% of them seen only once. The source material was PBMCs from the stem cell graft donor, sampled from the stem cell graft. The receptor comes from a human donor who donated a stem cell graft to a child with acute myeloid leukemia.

CDR3 nucleotides: TGTGCCAGCAGCCCCCTAGCGACCACCTACAATGAGCAGTTCTTC. The encoded protein is CASSPLATTYNEQFF. The chain is built from TRBV27 and TRBJ2-1; weak D call: TRBD2 (6 bases). Germline V gene lookup returns CDR1 MNHEY and CDR2 SMNVEV (reference sequence). The CDR3 spans 15 residues. V was shortened by 6 bases and J by 2 bases, with 14 bases between the two germline ends.